A selection of T cell receptor beta chains follows, all from one sample in a study of blood T cell repertoires in COVID-19. TCRdb's copy holds only in-frame clones and misses some; the assay was immunoSEQ multiplex PCR. The table has 60,000 to 85,000 clones, around 90% seen once. Sequencing was carried out using peripheral blood. These receptors were taken from a woman aged 50 to 60 with COVID-19, enrolled during active disease. The CDR3 runs from the conserved cysteine through the conserved F or W. A D gene is named only where the DNA matches it firmly. Part of the rows lack a size; the others show once, few, many or a class for expanded clones.

j_call	d_call	clone_size	v_call	cdr3_aa
TRBJ1-1	-	-	TRBV7-8	CASSPRTARGAFF
TRBJ1-1	-	-	TRBV28	CASSFVRGWNTEAFF
TRBJ2-5	-	few	TRBV4-2	CASSQGASIETQYF
TRBJ2-7	TRBD2	once	TRBV19	CASRVTSGRSEQYF
TRBJ2-7	TRBD1	-	TRBV9	CASTRGGTGPHEQYF
TRBJ2-2	TRBD1	-	TRBV11-1	CASSPGQGRSTGELFF
TRBJ2-1	TRBD2	-	TRBV5-6	CASSSTSLNEQFF
TRBJ2-5	-	-	TRBV6-2/TRBV6-3	CASSQLRGHQETQYF
TRBJ1-5	TRBD1	-	TRBV27	CASRKTPDRANQPQHF
TRBJ2-7	TRBD1	-	TRBV7-8	CASSSPRDRAREQYF
TRBJ2-3	-	-	TRBV7-2	CASSLNSYTDTQYF
TRBJ2-1	TRBD2	-	TRBV3-1/TRBV3-2	CASSQGKAGVLYNEQFF
TRBJ2-1	-	-	TRBV27	CASSLAPPGNEQFF
TRBJ1-5	TRBD1	-	TRBV6-5	CATARGGQGDQPQHF
TRBJ1-5	-	-	TRBV27	CASSFQGSNQPQHF
TRBJ1-4	TRBD1	-	TRBV2	CASSRTGTTNEKLFF
TRBJ2-5	-	-	TRBV5-1	CALSGGRETQYF
TRBJ2-7	TRBD1	-	TRBV5-4	CASSQQGTYEQYF
TRBJ1-1	-	-	TRBV11-1	CASSLVRLSEAFF
TRBJ2-3	-	-	TRBV6-5	CATRQDTQYF
TRBJ2-5	TRBD2	-	TRBV18	CASSPPVLAVALETQYF
TRBJ1-2	TRBD1	-	TRBV11-2	CASTLRQGARGYGYTF
TRBJ2-1	TRBD1	-	TRBV24-1	CATSEYRGNEQFF
TRBJ1-3	-	-	TRBV10-3	CAISDLGTAGNTIYF
TRBJ2-2	TRBD1	-	TRBV7-3	CASRQGQLGELFF